What follows are 16 T cell receptor beta chains derived from one specimen sequenced in a study of blood T cells in healthy people across ages (dated by TCRdb to the mid-2010s). The library was generated by 5' RACE. Sequencing used an Illumina HiSeq 2500. A second PCR of roughly 7 to 12 cycles was run with a J-beta primer mix and a sample-barcoded 5' primer. TCRdb trimmed the raw reads at Q25, called clones with MiXCR and kept productive beta chains. Identical CDR3 proteins give one entry, which carries the most common genes and DNA. Across this sample there are about 650,000 distinct CDR3 sequences, with over 40% seen only once. The ten largest account for 13% of the sample. The sequencing sample was made of blood. All receptors come from a woman older than 75 in good health.

This chain connects TRBV20-1 to TRBJ2-3; no clear D gene. The germline V and J ends were trimmed by 4 bases and 1 base, with 21 bases remaining between them. Germline lookup yields CDR1 DFQATT and CDR2 SNEGSKA (reference sequence). The CDR3 runs 17 residues. CDR3 nucleotides: TGCAGTGCTACACCGGACCAAAAGTTTATGCGCACAGATACGCAGTATTTT. Its translation: CSATPDQKFMRTDTQYF.

There are a few counts of this clonotype. Since a much larger clone is just one base distant, this may be a read error. The chain joins TRBV20-1 to TRBJ2-1; D possibly corresponds to TRBD1 (5 bases). The last part of the DNA fits TRBJ2-7 better; the J call may be wrong. CDR3 length: 15 residues. Germline loops: CDR1 DFQATT, CDR2 SNEGSKA (reference sequence). Here the CDR3 DNA reads TGCAGTGCTAGTAGGCAGGGAACCCCCTACAATGAGCAGTACTTC. Amino acids: CSASRQGTPYNEQYF.

V gene TRBV7-3 combines with J gene TRBJ2-6; TRBD1 aligns across 8 bases. The CDR3 is 16 residues long. V lost 5 bases, J lost 0 bases, and 3 bases stayed unmatched. Per the germline V gene, CDR1 is SGHTA and CDR2 is FQGTGA. Here the CDR3 reads CASSADRVSGANVLTF. In DNA, the CDR3 is TGTGCCAGCAGCGCGGACAGGGTCTCTGGGGCCAACGTCCTGACTTTC.

This clonotype appeared many times. The J gene is TRBJ2-1, the V gene TRBV12-3 or TRBV12-4; D is possibly TRBD1 or TRBD2 (5 bases each). CDR3 length: 15 residues. V dropped 5 bases and J dropped 7 bases, with 18 bases sitting between them. The CDR3 here is CASSPGLLGVNEQFF. The CDR3 DNA sequence: TGTGCCAGCAGTCCGGGCCTATTGGGGGTTAATGAGCAGTTCTTC.

V gene TRBV15 combines with J gene TRBJ2-7; no reliable D call. The CDR3 sequence is 14 residues long. V was cut by 0 bases and J by 1 base, with 7 bases left in between. CDR1 and CDR2 from the germline V gene are LNHNV and YYDKDF (reference sequence). CDR3 DNA sequence: TGTGCCACCAGCAGAGATCGGGCATCCTACGAGCAGTACTTC. Its translation: CATSRDRASYEQYF.

Here the CDR3 DNA reads TGCAGTGCTAGAGGTGGTGAGCATCAGCCCCAGCATTTT. Encoded protein: CSARGGEHQPQHF. This chain connects TRBV20-1 to TRBJ1-5; no clear D gene. The germline V and J ends were trimmed by 1 base and 5 bases, with 9 bases remaining between them. CDR1 and CDR2 (germline): DFQATT, SNEGSKA (reference sequence). The CDR3 consists of 13 residues.

The V call is TRBV6-5, the J call TRBJ2-3; 10 nucleotides line up with TRBD2. Unmatched junction bases numbered 3, after V lost 0 bases and J lost 3 bases. Germline V lookup: CDR1 MNHEY, CDR2 SVGAGI. The CDR3 has 16 amino acids. In DNA form, the CDR3 reads TGTGCCAGCAGTTACTCCCCTAGCGGGGGTACAGATACGCAGTATTTT. Its translation is CASSYSPSGGTDTQYF.

The rearrangement uses TRBV15 and TRBJ2-3, with D possibly matching TRBD1 (6 bases). The CDR3 is made up of 16 amino acids. V was trimmed by 2 bases and J by 2 bases, leaving 14 bases between them. CDR1 and CDR2 from the germline V gene are LNHNV and YYDKDF (reference sequence). CDR3 sequence (DNA): TGTGCCACCAGCAGACCCCCGGACAGCTTCACAGATACGCAGTATTTT. Amino acid sequence: CATSRPPDSFTDTQYF.

CDR3: CSAVHYIAQETQYF. CDR3 bases: TGCAGTGCCGTGCACTATATCGCCCAAGAGACCCAGTACTTC. The gene calls are TRBV20-1 and TRBJ2-5; unclear D gene. Per germline, CDR1 DFQATT and CDR2 SNEGSKA (reference sequence). The V gene lost 6 bases and the J gene lost 1 base, with 15 bases spanning the gap. The CDR3 runs 14 residues.

The V and J genes are TRBV28 and TRBJ2-2; the D is unclear. Per germline, CDR1 MDHEN and CDR2 SYDVKM. Between the trimmed V and J ends, which lost 3 bases and 3 bases, there was a span of 8 bases. The CDR3 runs 14 residues. This CDR3 is CASSLSLDTGELFF. For the CDR3, the DNA is TGTGCCAGCAGTTTGTCTCTAGACACCGGGGAGCTGTTTTTT. The full variable domain, completed using reference TRBV28 and TRBJ2-2, is DVKVTQSSRYLVKRTGEKVFLECVQDMDHENMFWYRQDPGLGLRLIYFSYDVKMKEKGDIPEGYSVSREKKERFSLILESASTNQTSMYLCASSLSLDTGELFFGEGSRLTVL.

The chain links TRBV14 to TRBJ2-5; a possible D gene is TRBD2 (6 bases). V dropped 3 bases and J dropped 9 bases, with 17 bases sitting between them. CDR3 size: 14 residues. Germline CDR1 is SGHDN and CDR2 is FVKESK. The CDR3 nucleotides are TGTGCCAGCAGCCAGGGGGGACTTCAGGGTCCCCAGTACTTC. Protein product: CASSQGGLQGPQYF.

The V gene is TRBV24-1, the J gene TRBJ2-7, with TRBD1 matching 9 bases. V was pared by 6 bases and J by 5 bases, with 7 bases of the junction left unmatched. In germline, CDR1 is KGHDR, CDR2 SFDVKD. This CDR3 is 14 amino acids long. CDR3 sequence (DNA): TGTGCCACCAGTCAGGGACAGGGTATCGACGAGCAGTACTTC. Translated, it gives CATSQGQGIDEQYF.

The gene calls are TRBV2 and TRBJ2-1; D remains ambiguous. The CDR3 runs 14 residues. Deletions cut 0 bases from V and 9 bases from J, with 12 bases between. CDR1 SNHLY and CDR2 FYNNEI come from the germline V gene. CDR3 loop: CASSEAPGRPEQFF. In DNA, the CDR3 is TGTGCCAGCAGTGAAGCTCCCGGTCGTCCTGAGCAGTTCTTC.

This clonotype was picked up one time. Its ends do not fully match the called genes, so a read error is possible. This chain joins TRBV4-1 and TRBJ2-7; 7 bases map to TRBD1. The V gene's germline CDR1 is MGHRA and CDR2 YSYEKL. The CDR3 has 15 amino acids. CDR3 protein: CASSQEQGRAYEQYF. In DNA, the CDR3 is TGCGCCAGCAGCCAAGAACAGGGGCGGGCCTATGAGCAGTACTTC.

The genes are TRBV6-1 and TRBJ2-6; D remains ambiguous. Germline V CDR1 and CDR2: MNHNS, SASEGT. The CDR3 is 16 amino acids. Between the trimmed V and J ends, which lost 0 bases and 0 bases, there was a span of 6 bases. The CDR3 sequence: CASSEAQGSGANVLTF. The CDR3 DNA is TGTGCCAGCAGTGAAGCCCAAGGCTCTGGGGCCAACGTCCTGACTTTC.

The chain recombines TRBV29-1 with TRBJ2-7; no clear D. The CDR3 contains 11 residues. Germline CDR1 SQVTM, CDR2 ANQGSEA. Deletions cut 6 bases from V and 3 bases from J, with 9 bases between. This CDR3 is CSVWLGYEQYF. DNA for the CDR3: TGCAGCGTCTGGTTGGGCTACGAGCAGTACTTC.